This T cell receptor beta chain originates from a study of cytomegalovirus exposure and HLA in healthy donors. A multiplex PCR was run with 60 Vbeta primers and 13 Jbeta primers. Clones were sequenced by immunoSEQ multiplex PCR, and TCRdb holds only the in-frame ones, with some missing. The sample lists about 130,000 clones; 82% were seen once. Study-level results: A previous analysis found most TCR beta V segments productive roughly 87% or roughly 30% of the time. About 150 TCR beta chains were listed as cytomegalovirus-associated. The HLA-A and HLA-B alleles of most subjects were reportedly predicted accurately from TCR beta sequences.

As to this clone: Antigen specificity is unknown.

Germline V gene data show CDR1 as SGDLS and CDR2 as YYNGEE. J lost 2 bases, V lost 3 bases, and 4 bases had no gene match. CDR3 length: 16 amino acids. The sequenced sample consisted of PBMCs. The rearrangement uses TRBV9 and TRBJ1-3; TRBD1 matches at 11 bases. This sequence originates from a male donor in good health and CMV-seropositive. DNA of the CDR3: TGTGCCAGCAGCGCGGGACAGGGGGAGGCTGGAAACACCATATATTTT. Translated, it gives CASSAGQGEAGNTIYF.